This T cell receptor (beta chain) was identified during a study of T cell repertoires in cytomegalovirus infection (dated by TCRdb to about 2019). In terms of the full investigation: The HLA type of each donor mattered for the analysis, because public TCR beta signatures pointed to carriage of CMV infection along with the matching HLA type.

The germline V gene gives CDR1 as MDHEN and CDR2 as SYDVKM. Unmatched junction bases come to 6, with V trimmed by 4 bases and J by 3 bases. Including the terminal cysteine and phenylalanine, the CDR3 comprises 14 residues. Just the 42-base CDR3 DNA is kept, in frame starting at base 1. Turning to this clonotype: Its antigen has not been determined. The input lacks base qualities; no much larger clone sits a single base away.

These reads were obtained on an Illumina HiSeq 1500. TCRdb passed the public sequencing reads through fastp at Q25 and MiXCR, retaining productive beta sequences. One record per CDR3 amino acid sequence lists the most common genes and DNA. The sample contains over 200,000 distinct CDR3 sequences, approximately 15% of them found a single time. Of the sample, around 8.1% falls within the top ten clones. What the study reported, not specific to this receptor: The ex vivo response was dominated by HLA-C-restricted CMV-specific TCR beta clonotypes, which also provided the single most frequent clonotype in two of eight donors. Carriers of CMV infection plus the relevant HLA type were discriminated by the cumulative frequency of public TCR beta family members in the study cohort and in an independent roughly 350-donor cohort.

The sequence links TRBV28 to TRBJ2-7, with 7 bases in between that match TRBD1. Sequenced input: PBMCs. The TCR comes from a human donor in good health (CMV status not recorded). Some clones in this sample may be carry-over from other donors' samples. The nucleotide sequence reads as follows: TGTGCCAGCAGTTCCAGAGCAGGGGGCTACGAGCAGTACTTC. This translates into CASSSRAGGYEQYF.